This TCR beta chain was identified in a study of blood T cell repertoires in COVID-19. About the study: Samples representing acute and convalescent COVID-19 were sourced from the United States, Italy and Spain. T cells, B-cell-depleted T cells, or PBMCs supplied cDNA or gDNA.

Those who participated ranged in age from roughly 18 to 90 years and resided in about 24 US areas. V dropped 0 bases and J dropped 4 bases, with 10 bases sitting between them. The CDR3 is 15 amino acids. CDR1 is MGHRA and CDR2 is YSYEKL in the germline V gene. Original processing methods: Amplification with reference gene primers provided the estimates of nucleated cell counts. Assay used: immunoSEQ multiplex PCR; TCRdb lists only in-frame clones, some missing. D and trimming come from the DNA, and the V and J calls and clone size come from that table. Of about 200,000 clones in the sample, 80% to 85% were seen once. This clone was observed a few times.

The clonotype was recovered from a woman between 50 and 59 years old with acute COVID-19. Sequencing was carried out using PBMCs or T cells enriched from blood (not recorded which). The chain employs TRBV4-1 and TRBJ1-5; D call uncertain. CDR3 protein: CASSQEAGINQPQHF. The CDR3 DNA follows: TGCGCCAGCAGCCAAGAAGCGGGGATTAATCAGCCCCAGCATTTT.